Listed here are 26 T cell receptor beta chains from one sample, sequenced in a study of cytomegalovirus exposure and HLA in healthy donors. In the PCR, 60 Vbeta and 13 Jbeta primers were used. The table came from immunoSEQ multiplex PCR; TCRdb's copy has only in-frame clones and leaves some out. The table includes around 130,000 clones, around three quarters detected once. The sequencing sample was made of PBMCs. These TCRs come from an older woman in good health and CMV-seropositive.

The chain links TRBV27 to TRBJ1-2; TRBD1 agrees at 7 bases. Germline-derived CDR1 and CDR2 are MNHEY and SMNVEV (reference sequence). V dropped 0 bases and J dropped 0; count of bases not matched to a gene: 7. CDR3 length: 17 residues. CDR3 sequence: CASSLSRQGLANYGYTF. The CDR3 coding sequence is TGTGCCAGCAGTTTATCGAGACAGGGACTCGCTAACTATGGCTACACCTTC.

V usage is TRBV5-1 and J usage is TRBJ2-5; no clear D. The CDR3 covers 13 residues. V was shortened by 0 bases and J by 4 bases, with 7 bases between the two germline ends. Germline CDR1 reads SGHRS; CDR2 reads YFSETQ. The CDR3 nucleotides read TGCGCCAGCAGCTTGGCCCGGAGAGAGACCCAGTACTTC. This sequence encodes CASSLARRETQYF. Full variable domain (remainder filled in from reference TRBV5-1 and TRBJ2-5): KAGVTQTPRYLIKTRGQQVTLSCSPISGHRSVSWYQQTPGQGLQFLFEYFSETQRNKGNFPGRFSGRQFSNSRSEMNVSTLELGDSALYLCASSLARRETQYFGPGTRLLVL.

V is TRBV19 and J is TRBJ1-4; TRBD1 matches 8 bases. Germline V lookup: CDR1 LNHDA, CDR2 SQIVND (reference sequence). The CDR3 contains 18 residues. V lost 3 bases and J lost 0; bases outside the gene matches: 9. CDR3 protein: CASSMGRQGSTTNEKLFF. Here the CDR3 DNA reads TGTGCCAGTAGTATGGGGAGACAGGGGAGTACAACTAATGAAAAACTGTTTTTT.

CDR3 nucleotide sequence: TGTGCCAGTAGCCCGGGTTGGTCCTACGAGCAGTACTTC. This gives the protein CASSPGWSYEQYF. The chain couples TRBV19 to TRBJ2-7; no reliable D call. CDR1 and CDR2 from the germline V gene are LNHDA and SQIVND (reference sequence). The CDR3 contains 13 residues. Trimming removed 6 bases at V and 1 base at J, with 10 bases between.

The chain uses TRBV9 and TRBJ1-6; no definite D call. Looked up from germline, CDR1 is SGDLS and CDR2 is YYNGEE. CDR3 length: 12 amino acids. Trimming took off 3 bases at V and 11 bases at J, with 9 bases between the two ends. CDR3 loop: CASSDEAPPLHF. CDR3 bases: TGTGCCAGCAGCGATGAGGCCCCACCCCTCCACTTT.

The chain links TRBV5-6 to TRBJ1-2; D unresolved. The germline CDR1 and CDR2 sequences are SGHDT and YYEEEE. Trimming left V 0 bases short and J 7 bases short, with 10 bases between. The CDR3 totals 13 residues. DNA of the CDR3: TGTGCCAGCAGCTTGGACAGCCCCCTTGGCTACACCTTC. Translating it yields CASSLDSPLGYTF.

The chain has TRBV4-2 and TRBJ1-2; a weak D match, TRBD1 (6 bases). The CDR3 has 14 amino acids. Germline V CDR1 and CDR2: LGHNA, YNFKEQ. Trimming took 3 bases from V and 6 from J, leaving 14 bases between them. The CDR3, as DNA: TGTGCCAGCAGCCAGACCGGGACATCTGATGGCTACACCTTC. It encodes CASSQTGTSDGYTF.

The chain has TRBV19 and TRBJ1-3; D remains unclear. Germline lookup yields CDR1 LNHDA and CDR2 SQIVND (reference sequence). V was pared by 7 bases and J by 0 bases, with 13 bases between. The length of the CDR3 is 15 residues. CDR3 in DNA: TGTGCCAGTACCCCGACACCTCGCTCTGGAAACACCATATATTTT. This sequence encodes CASTPTPRSGNTIYF.

This chain connects TRBV6-6 to TRBJ2-3; 7 nucleotides match TRBD2. CDR3 length: 14 amino acids. J lost 2 bases, V lost 8 bases, and 7 bases had no gene match. Germline V lookup: CDR1 MNHNY, CDR2 SVGAGI (reference sequence). The DNA for the CDR3 is TGTGCCAGCTCCTCGCGGGGGTCCACAGATACGCAGTATTTT. As protein: CASSSRGSTDTQYF.

V and J are TRBV4-2 and TRBJ1-4; weak D call: TRBD1 (6 bases). Germline V gene sequence: CDR1 LGHNA, CDR2 YNFKEQ. The CDR3 sequence is 14 residues long. Trimming removed 4 bases from V and 2 bases from J, with 8 bases in between. The CDR3 sequence: CASSPGETNEKLFF. The CDR3 DNA follows: TGTGCCAGCAGCCCAGGGGAGACTAATGAAAAACTGTTTTTT.

This clone was seen a handful of times. The genes are TRBV10-3 and TRBJ2-5, with 10 bases lining up with TRBD1. CDR3 length: 13 amino acids. Unmatched junction bases numbered 5, after V lost 10 bases and J lost 3 bases. Germline values: CDR1 ENHRY, CDR2 SYGVKD. CDR3 in amino acids: CATTDRGEETQYF. CDR3 DNA sequence: TGTGCCACCACGGACAGGGGGGAAGAGACCCAGTACTTC.

This chain's CDR3 is CASISPGGRGPYEQYF. CDR3 sequence (DNA): TGTGCCAGCATCTCCCCCGGAGGGAGGGGACCCTACGAGCAGTACTTC. This chain connects TRBV5-5 to TRBJ2-7; the match to TRBD2 covers 7 bases. CDR1 is SGHKS and CDR2 is YYEKEE in the germline V gene (reference sequence). The V segment lost 6 bases and the J segment 2 bases; nucleotides outside the gene matches: 14. CDR3 length equals 16 residues.

This clone appeared a few times. J is TRBJ2-3 and V is TRBV19, with 9 bases fitting TRBD2. The CDR3 extends over 16 amino acids. Germline CDR1 is LNHDA and CDR2 is SQIVND (reference sequence). J gave up 1 base and V 3 bases, and 5 bases lay outside the gene matches. CDR3 coding DNA: TGTGCCAGTAGTATGGGCCTAGCGGGGCGCACAGATACGCAGTATTTT. It is translated as CASSMGLAGRTDTQYF.

V usage is TRBV6-6 and J usage is TRBJ1-5; weak D call: TRBD1 (5 bases). The CDR3 has 13 residues. Between the trimmed V and J ends, which lost 8 bases and 5 bases, there was a span of 13 bases. Germline CDR1 is MNHNY and CDR2 is SVGAGI (reference sequence). The CDR3 region is CASDPARDQPQHF. DNA for the CDR3: TGTGCCAGCGACCCAGCCAGGGATCAGCCCCAGCATTTT.

The chain links TRBV19 to TRBJ1-1; no clear D gene. Trimming stripped 5 bases from V and 2 bases from J, with 12 bases between. Germline V gives CDR1 LNHDA, CDR2 SQIVND (reference sequence). CDR3 size: 14 residues. Here the CDR3 reads CASSLGRTNTEAFF. Here the CDR3 DNA reads TGTGCCAGTAGTCTTGGACGGACTAACACTGAAGCTTTCTTT.

This clone showed up just once. In nucleotides, the CDR3 is TGTGCCACCAGCAGAGAACAGGGGGCCGGGTACGAGCAGTACTTC. It translates to CATSREQGAGYEQYF. This chain joins TRBV15 and TRBJ2-7; TRBD1 matches at 9 bases. The CDR3 is made up of 15 amino acids. After removal of 0 bases from V and 4 bases from J, the junction contained 4 bases not matched to a gene. Germline-derived CDR1 and CDR2 are LNHNV and YYDKDF (reference sequence).

The table lists this clone with a few counts. The V call is TRBV6-6, the J call TRBJ2-7, with a possible D match to TRBD1 (5 bases). Germline V gives CDR1 MNHNY, CDR2 SVGAGI (reference sequence). The V end was cut by 6 bases, the J end by 3 bases, with 15 bases between. CDR3 length equals 14 residues. CDR3 coding DNA: TGTGCCAGCAGCCGACAGTCCGATTTCTACGAGCAGTACTTC. Translating it yields CASSRQSDFYEQYF.

Of note for this clone: At one of its ends the junction is not consistent with the germline gene, which may arise from a read error. CDR3 sequence: CASSLVPQGGNAIYF. As DNA, the CDR3 is TGTGCCAGCAGCTTAGTCCCGCAGGGGGGAAACGCCATATATTTT. The chain combines TRBV7-6 with TRBJ1-3; 7 bases fit TRBD1. There are 15 residues in the CDR3. In germline, CDR1 is SGHVS, CDR2 FNYEAQ.

The rearrangement uses TRBV25-1 and TRBJ1-6, with 8 bases aligning to TRBD1. The germline gives CDR1 MGHDK, CDR2 SYGVNS. The CDR3 is made up of 16 amino acids. Losses at the gene ends were 0 bases for V and 7 bases for J; bases not matched to a gene: 5. The CDR3 nucleotides read TGTGCCAGCAGTGAATATTGGACAGGGCGAAATTCACCCCTCCACTTT. Translating gives CASSEYWTGRNSPLHF.

V and J are TRBV5-1 and TRBJ1-2; the D is unclear. The CDR3 has 13 residues. The germline CDR1 and CDR2 sequences are SGHRS and YFSETQ. Trimming left V 6 bases short and J 3 bases short, with 12 bases between. The CDR3 is CASKEAEDYGYTF. In DNA, the CDR3 is TGCGCCAGCAAAGAAGCGGAGGACTATGGCTACACCTTC.

V and J are TRBV2 and TRBJ2-2, with D possibly being TRBD2 (6 bases). With 2 bases removed from V and 6 bases from J, the gap between germline ends came to 13 bases. Germline assignment: CDR1 SNHLY and CDR2 FYNNEI. The CDR3 loop spans 15 amino acids. As DNA, the CDR3 is TGTGCCAGCAGTGAAAGTAGGCTAGCGTCCGGGGAGCTGTTTTTT. It is translated as CASSESRLASGELFF.

This clone has just a few counts. The chain employs TRBV19 and TRBJ1-1, with D maybe TRBD1 (6 bases). V was clipped by 9 bases and J by 4 bases, with 12 bases between them. Germline CDR1 LNHDA, CDR2 SQIVND (reference sequence). The CDR3 runs 12 residues. This chain's CDR3 is CARAGESTEAFF. The DNA of the CDR3 is TGTGCCAGAGCAGGGGAATCCACTGAAGCTTTCTTT.

The rearrangement uses TRBV5-1 and TRBJ1-1; no definite D call. The CDR3 has 13 residues. The germline V gene has CDR1 SGHRS and CDR2 YFSETQ. V lost 4 bases, J lost 1 base, and 8 bases lay in between. CDR3 DNA sequence: TGCGCCAGCAGCCCAGACTGGAACACTGAAGCTTTCTTT. Translated: CASSPDWNTEAFF. The full variable domain, in which reference TRBV5-1 and TRBJ1-1 provide the parts outside the CDR3, is KAGVTQTPRYLIKTRGQQVTLSCSPISGHRSVSWYQQTPGQGLQFLFEYFSETQRNKGNFPGRFSGRQFSNSRSEMNVSTLELGDSALYLCASSPDWNTEAFFGQGTRLTVV.

This chain joins TRBV5-1 and TRBJ1-1; weak D call: TRBD1 (6 bases). CDR3 length: 16 amino acids. Trimming pared 0 bases from V and 0 bases from J, leaving 12 bases between. Germline V gene sequence: CDR1 SGHRS, CDR2 YFSETQ. This CDR3 reads CASSLVGHDLNTEAFF. The CDR3 DNA follows: TGCGCCAGCAGCTTGGTGGGACACGACTTGAACACTGAAGCTTTCTTT.

V and J are TRBV6-4 and TRBJ1-6; possible D gene TRBD1, 5 bases. The CDR3 runs to 14 residues. Trimming took off 3 bases at V and 7 bases at J, with 10 bases between the two ends. CDR1 and CDR2 (germline): MRHNA, SNTAGT. The CDR3 sequence: CASSEKAGNSPLHF. Written as DNA, the CDR3 is TGTGCCAGCAGTGAGAAGGCAGGGAATTCACCCCTCCACTTT.

The rearrangement uses TRBV5-6 and TRBJ2-5; 7 positions match TRBD1. The ends lost 6 bases at V and 5 bases at J; junction bases unmatched: 16. CDR1 and CDR2 (germline): SGHDT, YYEEEE. The CDR3 runs to 16 residues. The DNA of the CDR3 is TGTGCCAGCACCAGCTTGGGGGTCGACAGGGAGGAGACCCAGTACTTC. Translation: CASTSLGVDREETQYF.